These 3 T cell receptor beta chains were sequenced from one sample in a study of blood T cells in healthy people across ages. Primed by a sample-barcoded 5' primer and a J-beta primer mix, a second PCR proceeded for roughly 7 to 12 cycles. TCRdb used MiXCR to reprocess the 5' RACE reads, holding one entry per CDR3 protein. The table records approximately 790,000 distinct CDR3 sequences, around 68% of them present only once. Sequenced material: blood. These receptors were obtained from a man aged 30 to 39 in good health.

The genes are TRBV27 and TRBJ2-5, with D possibly TRBD1 on 7 matching bases. The tail of the sequence fits TRBJ2-7 better, so the J call may be wrong. The CDR3 runs to 16 residues. Germline lookup yields CDR1 MNHEY and CDR2 SMNVEV (reference sequence). The CDR3, as DNA: TGTGCCAGCAGTCTACCAGGGACTTCAGGGGGCTACGAGCAGTACTTC. It codes for CASSLPGTSGGYEQYF.

This clonotype appeared once. The chain uses TRBV6-2 or TRBV6-3 and TRBJ2-6, with 8 bases fitting TRBD1. V was clipped by 2 bases and J by 1 base; unmatched bases: 1. The CDR3 spans 16 residues. Germline-derived CDR1 and CDR2 are MNHEY and SVGEGT. The CDR3 DNA is TGTGCCAGCAGTTACAACAGGGGGTCTGGGGCCAACGTCCTGACTTTC. Amino acids: CASSYNRGSGANVLTF.

This chain links TRBV6-4 with TRBJ2-5, with 8 bases identical to TRBD1. Germline V gene data show CDR1 as MRHNA and CDR2 as SNTAGT. The CDR3 spans 15 residues. After removal of 3 bases from V and 4 bases from J, the junction contained 7 bases not matched to a gene. This CDR3 is CASSEGQGGGETQYF. In DNA, the CDR3 is TGTGCCAGCAGTGAAGGACAGGGAGGTGGAGAGACCCAGTACTTC.